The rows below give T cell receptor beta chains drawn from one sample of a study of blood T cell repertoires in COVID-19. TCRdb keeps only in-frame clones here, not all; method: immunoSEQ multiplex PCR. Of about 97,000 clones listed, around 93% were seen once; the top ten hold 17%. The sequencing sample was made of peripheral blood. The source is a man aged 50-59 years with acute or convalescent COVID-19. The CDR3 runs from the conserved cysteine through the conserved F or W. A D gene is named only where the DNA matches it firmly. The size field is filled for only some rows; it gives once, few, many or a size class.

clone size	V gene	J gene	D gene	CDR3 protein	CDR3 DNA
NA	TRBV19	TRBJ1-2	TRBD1	CASSPMGQGSGYTF	TGTGCCAGTAGCCCTATGGGACAGGGCTCTGGCTACACCTTC
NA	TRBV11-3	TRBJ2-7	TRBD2	CASSSRGGTHF	TGTGCCAGCAGCTCCCGCGGGGGGACGCACTTC
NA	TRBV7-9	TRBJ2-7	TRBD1	CASSMAGTGSYEQYF	TGTGCCAGCAGCATGGCCGGGACAGGGTCCTACGAGCAGTACTTC
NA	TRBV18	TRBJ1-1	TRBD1	CASSPQGARTEAFF	TGTGCCAGCTCACCCCAGGGGGCGCGTACTGAAGCTTTCTTT
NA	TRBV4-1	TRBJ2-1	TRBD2	CASSQERGGAYEQFF	TGCGCCAGCAGCCAAGAACGCGGGGGGGCCTATGAGCAGTTCTTC
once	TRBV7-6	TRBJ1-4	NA	CASSPRGEKLFF	TGTGCCAGCAGCCCTCGGGGGGAAAAACTGTTTTTT
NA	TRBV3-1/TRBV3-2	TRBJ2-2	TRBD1	CASSQRGGSNTGELFF	TGTGCCAGCAGCCAACGAGGGGGCTCGAACACCGGGGAGCTGTTTTTT
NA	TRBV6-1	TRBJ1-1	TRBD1	CASSAQQQGWWETGITFF	TGTGCCAGCAGTGCCCAACAACAGGGGTGGTGGGAAACGGGCATAACTTTCTTT
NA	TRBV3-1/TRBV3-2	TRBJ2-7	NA	CASSQVYHEQYF	TGTGCCAGCAGCCAAGTGTATCACGAGCAGTACTTC
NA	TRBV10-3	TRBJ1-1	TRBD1	CAISGTGANTEAFF	TGTGCCATCAGTGGGACAGGGGCGAACACTGAAGCTTTCTTT
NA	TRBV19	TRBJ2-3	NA	CASSMGAWARGTQYF	TGTGCCAGTAGTATGGGAGCCTGGGCGCGGGGTACGCAGTATTTT
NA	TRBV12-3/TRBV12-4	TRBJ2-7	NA	CASSKTYEQYF	TGTGCCAGCAGCAAAACCTACGAGCAGTACTTC
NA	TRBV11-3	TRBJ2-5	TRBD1	CASSVTGAGATQYF	TGTGCCAGCAGCGTTACAGGGGCCGGTGCGACCCAGTACTTC
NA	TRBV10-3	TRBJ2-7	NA	CAISDPGQAYEQYF	TGTGCCATCAGTGATCCCGGACAAGCCTACGAGCAGTACTTC
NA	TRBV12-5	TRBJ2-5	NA	CASGFKTGQETQYF	TGTGCTAGTGGTTTCAAGACAGGCCAAGAGACCCAGTACTTC
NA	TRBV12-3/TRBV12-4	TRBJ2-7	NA	CASSFGEDYEQYF	TGTGCCAGCAGTTTTGGGGAGGACTACGAGCAGTACTTC
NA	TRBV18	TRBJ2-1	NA	CASSPRSDSRNEQFF	TGTGCCAGCTCACCACGTAGTGACAGCCGGAATGAGCAGTTCTTC
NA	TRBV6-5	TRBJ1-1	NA	CASRAVMNTEAFF	TGTGCCAGCAGGGCAGTCATGAACACTGAAGCTTTCTTT
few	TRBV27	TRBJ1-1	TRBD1	CASSLTGQISEAFF	TGTGCCAGCAGTCTAACGGGACAGATCTCTGAAGCTTTCTTT
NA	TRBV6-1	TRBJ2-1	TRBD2	CASCDRAGGRRQFF	TGTGCCAGCTGTGATAGGGCGGGGGGCCGGAGGCAGTTCTTC
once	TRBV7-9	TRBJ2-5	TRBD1	CASSRGGQGETQYF	TGTGCCAGCAGCCGAGGGGGACAGGGAGAGACCCAGTACTTC
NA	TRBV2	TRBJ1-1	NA	CASWQNTEAFF	TGTGCCAGCTGGCAGAACACTGAAGCTTTCTTT
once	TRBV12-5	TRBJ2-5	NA	CASGSGVRETQYF	TGTGCTAGTGGTTCGGGGGTCCGGGAGACCCAGTACTTC
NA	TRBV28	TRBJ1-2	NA	CASSQHEGLGYGYTF	TGTGCCAGCAGCCAACACGAGGGACTGGGCTATGGCTACACCTTC
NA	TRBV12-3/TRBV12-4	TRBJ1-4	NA	CASSSGPNEKLFF	TGTGCCAGCAGTTCAGGGCCCAATGAAAAACTGTTTTTT
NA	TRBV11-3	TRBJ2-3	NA	CASSLVALGTDTQYF	TGTGCCAGCAGCTTAGTTGCACTAGGCACAGATACGCAGTATTTT
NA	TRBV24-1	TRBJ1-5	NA	CATSETQVNQPQHF	TGTGCCACCAGTGAAACACAGGTCAATCAGCCCCAGCATTTT